Detailed here is one T cell receptor (beta chain). Its antigen is not identified. The data originate from a study of identical twins. General study findings and limits: Rather than following the same donors, the conclusions depended on cross-sectional statistical analysis.

Each CDR3 protein gets one entry after TCRdb re-called the 5' RACE reads with MiXCR. The table lists around 690,000 distinct CDR3 sequences, about 20% of them singletons. CDR3 length: 13 residues. The ends were cut back, 3 bases at V and 3 bases at J, with 9 bases in the middle. Germline-derived CDR1 and CDR2 are LNHNV and YYDKDF (reference sequence). This sample also belongs to another study, concerning T cells expressing NK-cell markers. According to that study: With an anti-gamma-delta TCR antibody, sorting in several experiments was kept to alpha-beta TCR T cells. Among a few donors, these clonotypes also ranked first in the CD3+CD56-NKG2C+ fraction.

Material for sequencing was PBMCs. This TCR came from a woman aged 18 to 35 in good health. The V and J genes are TRBV15 and TRBJ2-7; D is ambiguous. CDR3 in DNA: TGTGCCACCAGCAGGGACGCTGGCTACGAGCAGTACTTC. Its protein product is CATSRDAGYEQYF. The full variable domain, completed using reference TRBV15 and TRBJ2-7, is DAMVIQNPRYQVTQFGKPVTLSCSQTLNHNVMYWYQQKSSQAPKLLFHYYDKDFNNEADTPDNFQSRRPNTSFCFLDIRSPGLGDTAMYLCATSRDAGYEQYFGPGTRLTVT.